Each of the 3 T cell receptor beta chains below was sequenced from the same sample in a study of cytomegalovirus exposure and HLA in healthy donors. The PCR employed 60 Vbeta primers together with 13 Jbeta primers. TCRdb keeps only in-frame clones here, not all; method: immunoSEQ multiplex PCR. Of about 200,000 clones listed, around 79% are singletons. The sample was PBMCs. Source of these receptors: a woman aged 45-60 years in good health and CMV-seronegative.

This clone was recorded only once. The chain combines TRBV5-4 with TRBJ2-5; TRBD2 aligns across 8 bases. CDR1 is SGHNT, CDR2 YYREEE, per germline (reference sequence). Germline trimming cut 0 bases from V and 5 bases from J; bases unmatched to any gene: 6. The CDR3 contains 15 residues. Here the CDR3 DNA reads TGTGCCAGCAGCTTGGATGCAGCGGGGGTGGAGACCCAGTACTTC. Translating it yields CASSLDAAGVETQYF.

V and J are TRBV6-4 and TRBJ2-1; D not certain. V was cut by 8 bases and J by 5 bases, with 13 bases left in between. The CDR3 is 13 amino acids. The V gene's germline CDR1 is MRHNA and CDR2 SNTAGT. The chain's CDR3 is CASSNGANNEQFF. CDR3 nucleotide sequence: TGTGCCAGCTCCAATGGAGCCAACAATGAGCAGTTCTTC.

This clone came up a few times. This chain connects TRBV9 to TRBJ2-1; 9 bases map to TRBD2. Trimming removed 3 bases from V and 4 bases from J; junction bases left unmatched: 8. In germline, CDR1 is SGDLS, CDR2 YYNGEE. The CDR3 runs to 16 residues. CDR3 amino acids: CASSASGAGGYNEQFF. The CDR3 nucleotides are TGTGCCAGCAGCGCCTCCGGAGCGGGGGGTTACAATGAGCAGTTCTTC.